This T cell receptor (beta chain) was found in a study of T cell changes during pregnancy in multiple sclerosis. Sequenced by immunoSEQ multiplex PCR; TCRdb stores in-frame clones only, minus some. Counted here are tens of thousands of clones, 91% occurring once; the ten biggest clones make up 1% to 1.5%. Germline CDR1 and CDR2: SGHDT and YYEEEE. V lost 3 bases, J lost 1 base, and 5 bases lay in between. The CDR3 is made up of 13 amino acids. The specimen comprised peripheral blood, sampled after pregnancy. The rearrangement joins TRBV5-6 to TRBJ1-5, with D possibly being TRBD1 (5 bases). The receptor comes from a female donor in good health, enrolled as a control in a pregnancy study. CDR3 amino acids: CASSWGSNQPQHF. CDR3 coding DNA: TGTGCCAGCAGCTGGGGCAGCAATCAGCCCCAGCATTTT.